These 18 T cell receptor beta chains were sequenced from one sample in a study of OX40 agonist ivuxolimab in advanced cancers. This table comes from immunoSEQ multiplex PCR, and its TCRdb copy is limited to in-frame clones, with some not included. The table includes about 71,000 clones, around 94% detected once. Specimen: CD4+ or CD8+ T cells sorted from blood, collected in a trial of the OX40 agonist ivuxolimab. The receptor source for this set is an adult with an advanced solid tumor such as melanoma, head and neck, liver or kidney cancer.

J is TRBJ1-1 and V is TRBV9, with D perhaps TRBD1 (5 bases). There are 17 residues in the CDR3. V gave up 4 bases and J gave up 0 bases, with 19 bases separating them. CDR1 SGDLS and CDR2 YYNGEE come from the germline V gene. The CDR3 DNA is TGTGCCAGCAGCCCGTGGATGGACACGGGGGTGAACACTGAAGCTTTCTTT. Protein: CASSPWMDTGVNTEAFF.

This clone was counted a few times. The chain joins TRBV5-4 to TRBJ1-1; 8 bases fit TRBD1. V dropped 4 bases and J dropped 1; count of bases not matched to a gene: 3. The CDR3 contains 14 residues. The germline gives CDR1 SGHNT, CDR2 YYREEE (reference sequence). The CDR3 nucleotides are TGTGCCAGCAGCCTGACAGGGGCGAACACTGAAGCTTTCTTT. Translated, it gives CASSLTGANTEAFF.

This chain links TRBV28 with TRBJ2-7; D uncertain. Germline V gene sequence: CDR1 MDHEN, CDR2 SYDVKM. The CDR3 consists of 16 residues. V shed 3 bases and J shed 2 bases, with 17 bases lying between them. This chain's CDR3 is CASSFLIEQLTYEQYF. CDR3 DNA sequence: TGTGCCAGCAGTTTTCTAATAGAACAGCTAACCTACGAGCAGTACTTC.

About this clone itself: The same CDR3 also results from other DNA sequences found in this sample. The chain has TRBV11-2 and TRBJ2-3, with TRBD2 matching 11 bases. The CDR3 consists of 16 residues. V trimming: 4 bases; J trimming: 2 bases; junction bases outside the gene matches: 5. The germline V gene encodes CDR1 SGHAT and CDR2 FQNNGV. CDR3 DNA sequence: TGTGCCAGCAGCTCCCTACTAGCGGGAGACACAGATACGCAGTATTTT. Translation: CASSSLLAGDTDTQYF.

To note about this clone: One junction end disagrees with the germline gene, perhaps due to a read error. The chain employs TRBV4-3 and TRBJ2-6; D assignment may be TRBD1 or TRBD2 (5 bases each). This CDR3 contains 18 residues. Germline CDR1 and CDR2: LGHNA and YSLEER. CDR3 nucleotides: TGCGCCAGCAGCCAATTTCCCGGGACGGACTCTTGGGCCAACGTCCTGACTTTC. Protein product: CASSQFPGTDSWANVLTF.

This chain links TRBV29-1 with TRBJ2-7, with 12 bases identical to TRBD2. V shed 0 bases and J 2 bases; nucleotides not matched to a gene: 5. The CDR3 contains 16 residues. Germline V gene data show CDR1 as SQVTM and CDR2 as ANQGSEA. The CDR3 nucleotides are TGCAGCGTTGAAGATCCGCTAGCGGGAGGGACCTACGAGCAGTACTTC. It specifies CSVEDPLAGGTYEQYF.

The V gene is TRBV5-6, the J gene TRBJ2-7, with 12 bases matching TRBD1. In germline, CDR1 is SGHDT, CDR2 YYEEEE. CDR3 length: 14 residues. With 4 bases clipped from V and 6 bases from J, the junction kept 5 bases outside the gene matches. In DNA form, the CDR3 reads TGTGCCAGCAGCAGGGGACAGGGGGCGCGCGAGCAGTACTTC. This sequence encodes CASSRGQGAREQYF. The whole variable domain, remainder taken from reference TRBV5-6 and TRBJ2-7, is DAGVTQSPTHLIKTRGQQVTLRCSPKSGHDTVSWYQQALGQGPQFIFQYYEEEERQRGNFPDRFSGHQFPNYSSELNVNALLLGDSALYLCASSRGQGAREQYFGPGTRLTVT.

The chain combines TRBV4-3 with TRBJ2-3; 8 bases align to TRBD1. Germline CDR1 and CDR2: LGHNA and YSLEER. J lost 5 bases, V lost 5 bases, and 9 bases had no gene match. There are 15 residues in the CDR3. CDR3: CASSTADRVQDTQYF. As DNA, the CDR3 is TGCGCCAGCAGCACGGCGGACAGGGTGCAAGATACGCAGTATTTT.

V usage is TRBV19 and J usage is TRBJ2-2; no clear D gene. This CDR3 is built from 14 residues. Trimming took 1 base from V and 0 from J, leaving 3 bases between them. The V gene's germline CDR1 is LNHDA and CDR2 SQIVND (reference sequence). The CDR3 region has the DNA TGTGCCAGTAGTATAGGACCGAACACCGGGGAGCTGTTTTTT. The encoded protein is CASSIGPNTGELFF.

The chain employs TRBV11-2 and TRBJ2-7, with unresolved D. Germline V gives CDR1 SGHAT, CDR2 FQNNGV. This CDR3 contains 13 residues. The V end was cut by 1 base, the J end by 7 bases, with 11 bases between. The CDR3 coding sequence is TGTGCCAGCAGCTTAGCCCCGAGCCGGGAGCAGTACTTC. It translates to CASSLAPSREQYF.

The CDR3 sequence: CASSLGLAGGRETQYF. In DNA, the CDR3 is TGTGCCAGCAGCTTAGGCCTAGCGGGGGGGCGGGAGACCCAGTACTTC. This chain uses TRBV7-2 with TRBJ2-5, with 12 bases identical to TRBD2. The length of the CDR3 is 16 residues. Trimming at V came to 1 base and at J to 5 bases, leaving 5 bases not matched to a gene. From germline, CDR1 is SGHTA and CDR2 FQGNSA.

Only one count was recorded for this clone. The V call is TRBV9, the J call TRBJ1-1; TRBD1 agrees at 7 bases. V was pared by 4 bases and J by 3 bases, with 0 bases of the junction left unmatched. The germline gives CDR1 SGDLS, CDR2 YYNGEE. This CDR3 comprises 12 residues. The chain's CDR3 is CASSTGDTEAFF. The CDR3 coding sequence is TGTGCCAGCAGCACAGGGGACACTGAAGCTTTCTTT.

This clone was recorded only once. The V and J genes are TRBV4-1 and TRBJ2-5; D may be TRBD1 (6 bases). The CDR3 extends over 15 amino acids. Trimming took 1 base from V and 5 from J, leaving 14 bases between them. The germline V gene has CDR1 MGHRA and CDR2 YSYEKL. The CDR3 DNA follows: TGCGCCAGCAGCCAAGGACAGGCCCTCCGGGAGACCCAGTACTTC. Its translation: CASSQGQALRETQYF.

This clone showed up just once. This chain joins TRBV5-1 and TRBJ2-1; D perhaps matches TRBD1 (5 bases). The CDR3 runs 15 residues. Germline CDR1 reads SGHRS; CDR2 reads YFSETQ. The V and J ends lost 0 bases and 7 bases respectively, with 14 bases between them. CDR3 coding DNA: TGCGCCAGCAGCTTGGCGGGTCCACCAGGGAATGAGCAGTTCTTC. It specifies CASSLAGPPGNEQFF.

This chain links TRBV18 with TRBJ2-2; the D call may be TRBD1 or TRBD2 (5 bases each). CDR3 length: 16 amino acids. The V gene's germline CDR1 is KGHSH and CDR2 LQKENI. Trimming left V 1 base short and J 0 bases short, with 9 bases between. For the CDR3, the DNA is TGTGCCAGCTCACCACGGGGGTACACGAACACCGGGGAGCTGTTTTTT. Encoded protein: CASSPRGYTNTGELFF.

The rearrangement links TRBV4-1 to TRBJ1-5; no clear D gene. The V gene lost 0 bases and the J gene lost 0 bases, with 12 bases spanning the gap. The germline gives CDR1 MGHRA, CDR2 YSYEKL. The CDR3 contains 17 residues. The CDR3 sequence is CASSQDWADYSNQPQHF. In DNA, the CDR3 is TGCGCCAGCAGCCAAGATTGGGCAGATTATAGCAATCAGCCCCAGCATTTT.

This rearrangement joins TRBV5-6 to TRBJ1-1; no reliable D call. V lost 2 bases and J lost 4, with 15 bases in between. Germline lookup yields CDR1 SGHDT and CDR2 YYEEEE. This CDR3 has 15 residues. CDR3 in amino acids: CASSFQPGEVTEAFF. CDR3 in DNA: TGTGCCAGCAGCTTCCAACCCGGGGAGGTCACTGAAGCTTTCTTT.

The rearrangement joins TRBV29-1 to TRBJ2-7; no firm D call. The CDR3 is made up of 13 amino acids. In germline, CDR1 is SQVTM, CDR2 ANQGSEA. Trimming removed 3 bases at V and 3 bases at J, with 12 bases between. The CDR3 here is CSVEDSDNYEQYF. DNA for the CDR3: TGCAGCGTTGAGGATTCTGACAACTACGAGCAGTACTTC.